This is a list of T cell receptor beta chains from one sample in a study of T cell responses to AZD1222 COVID-19 vaccine. The protocol was immunoSEQ multiplex PCR, while the TCRdb copy is restricted to in-frame clones and leaves out a portion. The sample carries some 150,000 clones, 75% to 95% recorded once. The source material was peripheral blood, sampled on day 0 of MenACWY control vaccination. Source of these receptors: an adult in good health. The CDR3 runs from the conserved cysteine through the conserved F or W. The order of the fields is clone size, V gene, J gene, D gene, CDR3 DNA, CDR3 protein. A D gene is named only where the DNA matches it firmly. Part of the rows lack a size; the others show once, few, many or a class for expanded clones.

>-|TRBV6-1|TRBJ2-7|-
TGTGCCAGCAGTGAAGCGGATAGCGCCACCTACGAGCAGTACTTC
CASSEADSATYEQYF
>-|TRBV7-3|TRBJ2-3|-
TGTGCCAGCAGCCGCGTGGGCCAGGGGCTTCAAGATACGCAGTATTTT
CASSRVGQGLQDTQYF
>-|TRBV30|TRBJ1-3|-
TGTGCCTGGAGTGTACCCTGGAGTCGACCTGGAAACACCATATATTTT
CAWSVPWSRPGNTIYF
>-|TRBV3-1/TRBV3-2|TRBJ2-1|TRBD1
TGTGCCAGCAGCCAAACATTACAGGGGAATGAGCAGTTCTTC
CASSQTLQGNEQFF
>-|TRBV10-3|TRBJ1-1|-
TGTGCCATCAGTGGGGGGGATACTGAAGCTTTCTTT
CAISGGDTEAFF
>-|TRBV6-6|TRBJ2-1|-
TGTGCCAGCAGTTCTTACGACAATGAGCAGTTCTTC
CASSSYDNEQFF
>many|TRBV2|TRBJ1-4|-
TGTGCCAGCAGAAATGAAAAACTGTTTTTT
CASRNEKLFF
>-|TRBV7-2|TRBJ2-2|-
TGTGCCAGCAGCTACCAGGGGGGGAGCAACACCGGGGAGCTGTTTTTT
CASSYQGGSNTGELFF
>-|TRBV19|TRBJ2-1|TRBD2
TGTGCCAGTAGCCCTCTAGCGGGAAAGGCCTACAATGAGCAGTTCTTC
CASSPLAGKAYNEQFF
>-|TRBV2|TRBJ1-5|-
TGTGCCAGCAGGGCCGCGGGACGGCGCAATCAGCCCCAGCATTTT
CASRAAGRRNQPQHF
>once|TRBV2|TRBJ1-5|TRBD1
TGTGCCAGCAGTGCAGACAGGGGGCTGGGACAGCCCCAGCATTTT
CASSADRGLGQPQHF
>once|TRBV25-1|TRBJ1-1|-
TGTGCCAGCAGTGAATATGGCGTAGGCATGAACACTGAAGCTTTCTTT
CASSEYGVGMNTEAFF